These 29 T cell receptor beta chains were all obtained from the same sample, sequenced in a study of blood T cell repertoires in COVID-19. Measured with immunoSEQ multiplex PCR; TCRdb has only the in-frame clones, and not every one. The repertoire holds about 180,000 clones, with 82% as singletons. Sequencing was done on a sample of peripheral blood. These receptors came from a woman aged 70 to 79 with acute or convalescent COVID-19.

The chain recombines TRBV28 with TRBJ2-1; the D gene is possibly TRBD1 (5 bases). The CDR3 totals 15 residues. CDR1 and CDR2 from the germline V gene are MDHEN and SYDVKM. The V end lost 5 bases, the J end lost 0 bases, and 11 bases lay between the germline ends. The DNA for the CDR3 is TGTGCCAGCAGTCTATTGGGGCCCTCCTACAATGAGCAGTTCTTC. As protein: CASSLLGPSYNEQFF.

The chain combines TRBV19 with TRBJ2-5, with 8 bases aligning to TRBD1. This CDR3 has 16 residues. V lost 6 bases, J lost 5 bases, and 14 bases stayed unmatched. CDR1 and CDR2 from the germline V gene are LNHDA and SQIVND (reference sequence). The CDR3 reads CASSHWTSGGLETQYF. In DNA, the CDR3 is TGTGCCAGTAGCCATTGGACGTCAGGGGGCTTGGAGACCCAGTACTTC.

The chain employs TRBV6-5 and TRBJ1-1, with a tentative D call TRBD1 (6 bases). CDR1 and CDR2 (germline): MNHEY, SVGAGI. CDR3 length: 13 amino acids. Trimming took off 3 bases at V and 4 bases at J, with 9 bases between the two ends. The CDR3 DNA sequence: TGTGCCAGCAGTTATGAACAGGGCACTGAAGCTTTCTTT. Translation gives CASSYEQGTEAFF.

The table lists this clone with a few counts. The rearrangement joins TRBV28 to TRBJ1-5, with D unresolved. Germline CDR1 and CDR2: MDHEN and SYDVKM. V lost 7 bases, J lost 0 bases, and 16 bases lay in between. This CDR3 has 16 amino acids. CDR3 coding DNA: TGTGCCAGCAAGGTCAGAGGCTCTTATAGCAATCAGCCCCAGCATTTT. Translation gives CASKVRGSYSNQPQHF.

The rearrangement joins TRBV4-1 to TRBJ2-3, with 10 nucleotides matching TRBD2. V lost 4 bases to trimming and J lost 2 bases; unmatched junction nucleotides: 6. CDR1 is MGHRA, CDR2 YSYEKL, per germline. The CDR3 contains 16 residues. Here the CDR3 DNA reads TGCGCCAGCAGCCTTAGCACTAGCGGGGACACAGATACGCAGTATTTT. The encoded protein is CASSLSTSGDTDTQYF.

This clone appeared once. J is TRBJ2-3 and V is TRBV18; TRBD1 is a possible D gene (5 bases). CDR3 size: 13 residues. Trimming shortened V by 2 bases and J by 6 bases, and 9 bases separated the two germline ends. The germline V gene has CDR1 KGHSH and CDR2 LQKENI. Written as DNA, the CDR3 is TGTGCCAGCTCACCAAGCAGGGTGGATACGCAGTATTTT. This translates into CASSPSRVDTQYF.

This clone was observed a single time. The chain joins TRBV19 to TRBJ2-1, with D possibly matching TRBD2 (6 bases). This CDR3 has 14 amino acids. Germline lookup yields CDR1 LNHDA and CDR2 SQIVND (reference sequence). Trimming cost V 7 bases and J 2 bases, with 12 bases left between them. For the CDR3, the DNA is TGTGCCAGTAAGGAGGGTGGTACCTACAATGAGCAGTTCTTC. Protein sequence: CASKEGGTYNEQFF.

The chain combines TRBV28 with TRBJ1-2; weak D call: TRBD1 (5 bases). The CDR3 covers 13 residues. The germline CDR1 and CDR2 sequences are MDHEN and SYDVKM. V was pared by 4 bases and J by 2 bases, with 8 bases between. CDR3 sequence reads: CASSWGGNYGYTF. CDR3 nucleotide sequence: TGTGCCAGCAGTTGGGGGGGGAACTATGGCTACACCTTC.

V gene TRBV4-3 combines with J gene TRBJ2-1, with 10 bases identical to TRBD2. With 2 bases clipped from V and 10 bases from J, the junction kept 11 bases outside the gene matches. CDR3 length equals 16 residues. Germline CDR1 is LGHNA and CDR2 is YSLEER. The CDR3 sequence is CASSQTSGRAMGEQFF. For the CDR3, the DNA is TGCGCCAGCAGCCAAACAAGCGGGAGGGCGATGGGGGAGCAGTTCTTC.

This clone has just one count. The chain uses TRBV5-8 and TRBJ1-2; D possibly corresponds to TRBD1 (6 bases). The CDR3 runs 15 residues. V lost 3 bases and J lost 1, with 13 bases in between. Germline CDR1 reads SGHTS; CDR2 reads YDEGEE. The CDR3 DNA reads as TGTGCCAGCAGCTCCCCTACAGGGTTTAACTATGGCTACACCTTC. Its protein is CASSSPTGFNYGYTF.

The CDR3 sequence: CASSYSRVLAGEDTQYF. CDR3 in DNA: TGTGCCAGCAGTTACTCGAGAGTACTAGCGGGGGAGGATACGCAGTATTTT. The rearrangement joins TRBV6-2 or TRBV6-3 to TRBJ2-3; TRBD2 matches 11 bases. There are 17 residues in the CDR3. Germline V gene sequence: CDR1 MNHEY, CDR2 SVGEGT. J gave up 6 bases and V 0 bases, and 8 bases lay outside the gene matches.

This chain connects TRBV29-1 to TRBJ1-2, with D possibly being TRBD1 (6 bases). The CDR3 consists of 14 residues. Germline V lookup: CDR1 SQVTM, CDR2 ANQGSEA. With 4 bases removed from V and 3 bases from J, the gap between germline ends came to 15 bases. The CDR3 sequence: CSVASPGADYGYTF. CDR3 bases: TGCAGCGTTGCGTCCCCAGGGGCCGACTATGGCTACACCTTC.

The chain combines TRBV4-1 with TRBJ1-3; no definite D call. Germline loops: CDR1 MGHRA, CDR2 YSYEKL. Between the trimmed V and J ends, which lost 0 bases and 0 bases, there was a span of 6 bases. There are 15 residues in the CDR3. In DNA, the CDR3 is TGCGCCAGCAGCCAAGACAGGTCCTCTGGAAACACCATATATTTT. Its translation: CASSQDRSSGNTIYF.

This chain connects TRBV4-1 to TRBJ2-1, with D perhaps matching TRBD2 (5 bases). CDR1 and CDR2 (germline): MGHRA, YSYEKL. There are 14 residues in the CDR3. V was trimmed by 1 base and J by 9 bases, leaving 13 bases between them. The CDR3 reads CASSQAPDRGEQFF. DNA of the CDR3: TGCGCCAGCAGCCAAGCCCCCGACCGGGGTGAGCAGTTCTTC.

This clone was counted a few times. V is TRBV2 and J is TRBJ1-6, with D unresolved. The CDR3 spans 15 residues. Trimming stripped 7 bases from V and 0 bases from J, with 10 bases between. Germline V lookup: CDR1 SNHLY, CDR2 FYNNEI. CDR3 sequence: CASIMESSYNSPLHF. The CDR3 nucleotides read TGTGCCAGCATAATGGAGAGCTCCTATAATTCACCCCTCCACTTT.

This sequence joins TRBV19 and TRBJ2-6; the D is unclear. Trimming stripped 5 bases from V and 4 bases from J, with 6 bases between. The CDR3 is made up of 13 amino acids. Germline V gene lookup returns CDR1 LNHDA and CDR2 SQIVND (reference sequence). The CDR3, as DNA: TGTGCCAGTAGTTCGAGAGGGGCCAACGTCCTGACTTTC. Its translation: CASSSRGANVLTF.

The chain has TRBV7-9 and TRBJ1-1; D ambiguous. Germline V CDR1 and CDR2: SEHNR, FQNEAQ (reference sequence). This CDR3 spans 13 amino acids. Trimming took 2 bases from V and 1 from J, leaving 5 bases between them. For the CDR3, the DNA is TGTGCCAGCAGCTTAATCTCGAACACTGAAGCTTTCTTT. Encoded protein: CASSLISNTEAFF.

V gene TRBV11-2 combines with J gene TRBJ2-5; possibly TRBD2 for D (5 bases). The CDR3 loop spans 13 amino acids. CDR1 and CDR2 (germline): SGHAT, FQNNGV. V lost 5 bases to trimming and J lost 3 bases, with 10 bases between them. The CDR3 DNA is TGTGCCAGCAGCATTGGACTGGAAGAGACCCAGTACTTC. Translated, it gives CASSIGLEETQYF.

The J gene is TRBJ2-6, the V gene TRBV27; 12 positions agree with TRBD2. This CDR3 is 18 amino acids long. The V and J ends lost 5 bases and 3 bases, in that order; junction bases with no gene match: 8. CDR1 MNHEY and CDR2 SMNVEV come from the germline V gene (reference sequence). The CDR3 loop reads CASSQRLAGVGGANVLTF. CDR3 bases: TGTGCCAGCAGTCAAAGACTAGCGGGAGTAGGTGGGGCCAACGTCCTGACTTTC.

This sequence joins TRBV27 and TRBJ1-2, with 8 nucleotides matching TRBD1. Germline V gene lookup returns CDR1 MNHEY and CDR2 SMNVEV (reference sequence). V was clipped by 8 bases and J by 6 bases; unmatched bases: 14. This CDR3 has 15 residues. The CDR3 DNA reads as TGTGCCAGCGGGATGAGACAGGGGTTAATTAATGGCTACACCTTC. It encodes CASGMRQGLINGYTF.

The chain employs TRBV6-2 or TRBV6-3 and TRBJ2-5; 8 positions match TRBD2. The CDR3 loop spans 14 amino acids. Germline lookup yields CDR1 MNHEY and CDR2 SVGEGT. V gave up 5 bases and J gave up 5 bases; unmatched junction bases: 7. CDR3 in amino acids: CASSHRGGRETQYF. CDR3 bases: TGTGCCAGCAGTCATCGGGGGGGTAGGGAGACCCAGTACTTC.

V is TRBV6-2 or TRBV6-3 and J is TRBJ2-7; D is unclear. The ends were cut back, 4 bases at V and 6 bases at J, with 10 bases in the middle. Germline-derived CDR1 and CDR2 are MNHEY and SVGEGT. The CDR3 loop spans 12 amino acids. The CDR3 reads CASSSTWLEQYF. In DNA, the CDR3 is TGTGCCAGCAGTTCCACGTGGCTCGAGCAGTACTTC.

The chain recombines TRBV7-2 with TRBJ2-3; D is uncertain. The CDR3 loop spans 15 amino acids. Trimming cost V 6 bases and J 2 bases, with 15 bases left between them. Germline CDR1 reads SGHTA; CDR2 reads FQGNSA. The CDR3 loop reads CASSYFLTPTDTQYF. Here the CDR3 DNA reads TGTGCCAGCAGTTACTTTCTTACCCCCACAGATACGCAGTATTTT.

This rearrangement joins TRBV5-5 to TRBJ1-6; tentative D call: TRBD1 (5 bases). The germline V gene encodes CDR1 SGHKS and CDR2 YYEKEE (reference sequence). CDR3 length: 14 residues. With 2 bases removed from V and 8 bases from J, the gap between germline ends came to 11 bases. Here the CDR3 reads CASSFRDSHSPLHF. CDR3 DNA: TGTGCCAGCAGCTTCAGGGACTCCCATTCACCCCTCCACTTT.

The J gene is TRBJ2-5, the V gene TRBV4-3; a weak D match, TRBD2 (6 bases). V lost 4 bases and J lost 5, with 17 bases in between. The CDR3 is 15 residues long. Germline V gene data show CDR1 as LGHNA and CDR2 as YSLEER. CDR3 in amino acids: CASSPSGGRSETQYF. In DNA form, the CDR3 reads TGCGCCAGCAGCCCCTCCGGGGGTAGATCCGAGACCCAGTACTTC.

The genes are TRBV18 and TRBJ2-7; possible D gene TRBD1, 6 bases. The CDR3 contains 16 residues. Germline V gene data show CDR1 as KGHSH and CDR2 as LQKENI. Trimming removed 3 bases at V and 0 bases at J, with 15 bases between. The CDR3 sequence: CASSPIKDRRSYEQYF. The CDR3 DNA follows: TGTGCCAGCTCACCTATCAAGGACAGACGCTCCTACGAGCAGTACTTC.

At least ten counts were recorded for this clone. The chain has TRBV7-9 and TRBJ1-5; D gene unclear. Trimming shortened V by 1 base and J by 3 bases, and 10 bases separated the two germline ends. Germline V gene data show CDR1 as SEHNR and CDR2 as FQNEAQ (reference sequence). The CDR3 is 15 residues long. The CDR3 here is CASSLGAGSNQPQHF. The CDR3 DNA sequence: TGTGCCAGCAGCTTAGGAGCGGGTTCCAATCAGCCCCAGCATTTT.

The rearrangement uses TRBV27 and TRBJ1-4, with 9 nucleotides matching TRBD1. Trimming at V came to 5 bases and at J to 8 bases, leaving 9 bases not matched to a gene. The CDR3 is made up of 15 amino acids. Germline V gives CDR1 MNHEY, CDR2 SMNVEV (reference sequence). CDR3 in amino acids: CASSPTGGRREKLFF. Here the CDR3 DNA reads TGTGCCAGCAGTCCCACAGGGGGCCGACGCGAAAAACTGTTTTTT. The full variable domain, rest sourced from reference TRBV27 and TRBJ1-4, is EAQVTQNPRYLITVTGKKLTVTCSQNMNHEYMSWYRQDPGLGLRQIYYSMNVEVTDKGDVPEGYKVSRKEKRNFPLILESPSPNQTSLYFCASSPTGGRREKLFFGSGTQLSVL.

This rearrangement joins TRBV7-9 to TRBJ1-2, with 8 bases lining up with TRBD1. CDR1 SEHNR and CDR2 FQNEAQ come from the germline V gene (reference sequence). The CDR3 is 15 residues long. After removal of 8 bases from V and 3 bases from J, the junction contained 11 bases not matched to a gene. The CDR3 loop is CASPGGQGADYGYTF. The CDR3 DNA reads as TGTGCCAGCCCCGGGGGGCAGGGGGCGGACTATGGCTACACCTTC.